This passage covers 22 T cell receptor beta chains from one sample sequenced in a study of cytomegalovirus exposure and HLA in healthy donors. The PCR made use of 60 Vbeta and 13 Jbeta primers. Here immunoSEQ multiplex PCR was the method, and the copy in TCRdb shows in-frame clones only, minus some. The sample holds about 90,000 clones; 65% to 75% are singletons and the top ten take about a fifth. Input material: PBMCs. These receptors all stem from a man aged 25 to 40 in good health and CMV-seropositive.

This clone was counted once. V and J are TRBV27 and TRBJ2-7; D is uncertain. Germline CDR1 MNHEY, CDR2 SMNVEV (reference sequence). The V gene lost 3 bases and the J gene lost 6 bases, with 6 bases spanning the gap. The CDR3 spans 11 residues. DNA of the CDR3: TGTGCCAGCAGTTTCCTAGGCGAGCAGTACTTC. This sequence encodes CASSFLGEQYF.

The CDR3 DNA follows: TGTGCCAGTAGTATGGAGGTAGCCGACGATACGCAGTATTTT. It translates to CASSMEVADDTQYF. This chain links TRBV19 with TRBJ2-3, with D possibly matching TRBD2 (5 bases). V was clipped by 3 bases and J by 6 bases, with 13 bases between them. The germline CDR1 and CDR2 sequences are LNHDA and SQIVND (reference sequence). The CDR3 spans 14 residues.

By frequency in the sample, this clone is medium-sized (0.01 to 0.1%). V and J are TRBV6-5 and TRBJ1-5, with D possibly being TRBD1 (6 bases). The germline CDR1 and CDR2 sequences are MNHEY and SVGAGI. Trimming removed 4 bases from V and 6 bases from J, with 16 bases in between. The CDR3 has 15 amino acids. CDR3 in DNA: TGTGCCAGCAGTTTGGGGGGGGGCGGGGGTCAGCCCCAGCATTTT. Protein sequence: CASSLGGGGGQPQHF.

V usage is TRBV25-1 and J usage is TRBJ2-7, with TRBD1 matching 10 bases. Germline V gene lookup returns CDR1 MGHDK and CDR2 SYGVNS. This CDR3 spans 14 amino acids. V gave up 3 bases and J gave up 4 bases; unmatched junction bases: 3. The CDR3 DNA sequence: TGTGCCAGCAGTGAGACAGGGGGCGTGTACGAGCAGTACTTC. This gives the protein CASSETGGVYEQYF.

This clone has more than one count but fewer than ten. This chain joins TRBV27 and TRBJ2-3; D not resolved. The CDR3 length is 14 residues. Germline CDR1 and CDR2: MNHEY and SMNVEV (reference sequence). V was trimmed by 3 bases and J by 4 bases, leaving 11 bases between them. The CDR3 nucleotides read TGTGCCAGCAGTTTTATGGTTGGCTCAGATACGCAGTATTTT. Its translation: CASSFMVGSDTQYF.

This chain connects TRBV10-1 to TRBJ1-1, with D hard to call. Trimming left V 3 bases short and J 6 bases short, with 8 bases between. CDR1 is WNHNN and CDR2 is SYGVQD in the germline V gene (reference sequence). The CDR3 spans 12 residues. CDR3 loop: CASSDRGAEAFF. For the CDR3, the DNA is TGCGCCAGCAGTGACCGCGGGGCTGAAGCTTTCTTT.

The J gene is TRBJ2-3, the V gene TRBV29-1, with D possibly matching TRBD2 (7 bases). V was trimmed by 7 bases and J by 2 bases, leaving 28 bases between them. This CDR3 region has 18 residues. Germline values: CDR1 SQVTM, CDR2 ANQGSEA. Here the CDR3 DNA reads TGCAGCGAGCGGACAGCAGATTGGGTGGGGGGGCACACAGATACGCAGTATTTT. It codes for CSERTADWVGGHTDTQYF.

The V and J genes are TRBV15 and TRBJ2-3; 13 bases match TRBD2. The CDR3 extends over 16 amino acids. V was clipped by 5 bases and J by 5 bases; unmatched bases: 7. Germline-derived CDR1 and CDR2 are LNHNV and YYDKDF (reference sequence). CDR3 nucleotides: TGTGCCACCAGCCCCCGACTAGCGGGGGGTCTAGATACGCAGTATTTT. It encodes CATSPRLAGGLDTQYF.

This chain joins TRBV28 and TRBJ1-6; D is unresolved. The CDR3 extends over 14 amino acids. Germline values: CDR1 MDHEN, CDR2 SYDVKM. V lost 4 bases to trimming and J lost 14 bases, with 18 bases between them. CDR3 sequence reads: CASSSGAGYRTLHF. In nucleotides, the CDR3 is TGTGCCAGCAGTTCGGGCGCGGGGTACAGAACCCTCCACTTT.

CDR3 nucleotide sequence: TGTGCCAGCAGTTACGAGCGGGGGTCTTACGAGCAGTACTTC. This codes for CASSYERGSYEQYF. This chain connects TRBV6-5 to TRBJ2-7, with 8 bases fitting TRBD2. The germline V gene encodes CDR1 MNHEY and CDR2 SVGAGI. The V segment lost 2 bases and the J segment 4 bases; nucleotides outside the gene matches: 4. This CDR3 has 14 residues.

The CDR3 region has the DNA TGTGCCAGCAGCCCAGACAGGGATTATTCACCCCTCCACTTT. Translated: CASSPDRDYSPLHF. V and J are TRBV5-4 and TRBJ1-6, with 7 bases aligning to TRBD1. The CDR3 extends over 14 amino acids. The germline gives CDR1 SGHNT, CDR2 YYREEE (reference sequence). V shed 4 bases, J shed 8 bases, and the junction held 6 bases outside the gene matches.

The V call is TRBV7-9, the J call TRBJ1-6, with 9 bases aligning to TRBD1. The CDR3 consists of 16 residues. V dropped 6 bases and J dropped 4; count of bases not matched to a gene: 7. Germline CDR1 is SEHNR and CDR2 is FQNEAQ (reference sequence). The CDR3 is CASSQQGAGYNSPLHF. The CDR3 coding sequence is TGTGCCAGCAGTCAACAGGGGGCTGGGTATAATTCACCCCTCCACTTT.

This clone was seen just once. V is TRBV19 and J is TRBJ1-5; no definite D call. Trimming cost V 5 bases and J 0 bases, with 17 bases left between them. The CDR3 extends over 17 amino acids. The V gene's germline CDR1 is LNHDA and CDR2 SQIVND (reference sequence). The DNA for the CDR3 is TGTGCCAGTAGTCCCCTGTGGCTTGATTATAGCAATCAGCCCCAGCATTTT. Amino acid sequence: CASSPLWLDYSNQPQHF. Variable domain in full (rest from reference TRBV19 and TRBJ1-5): DGGITQSPKYLFRKEGQNVTLSCEQNLNHDAMYWYRQDPGQGLRLIYYSQIVNDFQKGDIAEGYSVSREKKESFPLTVTSAQKNPTAFYLCASSPLWLDYSNQPQHFGDGTRLSIL.

The chain links TRBV29-1 to TRBJ2-7; 8 bases line up with TRBD2. CDR1 SQVTM and CDR2 ANQGSEA come from the germline V gene. CDR3 length equals 13 residues. Trimming took 6 bases from V and 2 from J; bases not matched to a gene: 6. The CDR3 here is CSVAGTSPYEQYF. The CDR3 region has the DNA TGCAGCGTGGCCGGGACTAGTCCCTACGAGCAGTACTTC.

The rearrangement joins TRBV9 to TRBJ1-1; TRBD1 matches 7 bases. V lost 3 bases, J lost 6 bases, and 14 bases stayed unmatched. Per germline, CDR1 SGDLS and CDR2 YYNGEE. The CDR3 sequence is 16 residues long. CDR3 loop: CASSGGPHTGASEAFF. CDR3 sequence (DNA): TGTGCCAGCAGCGGAGGGCCCCACACAGGGGCGTCTGAAGCTTTCTTT.

A few counts support this clone. The chain carries TRBV5-1 and TRBJ2-6, with a possible D match to TRBD2 (5 bases). Deletions cut 5 bases from V and 0 bases from J, with 6 bases between. CDR3 length: 14 residues. CDR1 and CDR2 (germline): SGHRS, YFSETQ. CDR3 sequence (DNA): TGCGCCAGCAGGAGGGACTCTGGGGCCAACGTCCTGACTTTC. Residues: CASRRDSGANVLTF.

V usage is TRBV28 and J usage is TRBJ2-3, with 11 bases fitting TRBD1. Germline CDR1 MDHEN, CDR2 SYDVKM. The junction had 10 bases not matched to a gene; V was cut back by 5 bases and J by 6 bases. The CDR3 extends over 16 amino acids. CDR3 residues: CASSLGQGARTDTQYF. DNA of the CDR3: TGTGCCAGCAGTCTCGGACAGGGGGCGCGTACGGATACGCAGTATTTT.

This rearrangement joins TRBV7-9 to TRBJ1-1; maybe TRBD1 (5 bases). V was cut by 6 bases and J by 0 bases, with 14 bases left in between. CDR3 length equals 15 residues. CDR1 and CDR2 (germline): SEHNR, FQNEAQ (reference sequence). The CDR3: CASSLGVLLNTEAFF. The CDR3 DNA sequence: TGTGCCAGCAGTCTAGGGGTCCTACTGAACACTGAAGCTTTCTTT.

V is TRBV9 and J is TRBJ1-6; perhaps TRBD1 as D (5 bases). The V end was cut by 0 bases, the J end by 6 bases, with 10 bases between. Germline lookup yields CDR1 SGDLS and CDR2 YYNGEE. CDR3 length: 15 residues. DNA of the CDR3: TGTGCCAGCAGCGTAGAGTCAGGGATTAATTCACCCCTCCACTTT. Its protein is CASSVESGINSPLHF.

The CDR3 DNA follows: TGCAGCGTTGAAGGACTAGCGGTTAGGACCCAGTACTTC. This gives the protein CSVEGLAVRTQYF. The rearrangement uses TRBV29-1 and TRBJ2-5; TRBD2 matches at 9 bases. This CDR3 spans 13 amino acids. V lost 1 base and J lost 7; bases outside the gene matches: 4. Germline V CDR1 and CDR2: SQVTM, ANQGSEA. Drawing the rest from reference TRBV29-1 and TRBJ2-5, the complete variable domain is SAVISQKPSRDICQRGTSLTIQCQVDSQVTMMFWYRQQPGQSLTLIATANQGSEATYESGFVIDKFPISRPNLTFSTLTVSNMSPEDSSIYLCSVEGLAVRTQYFGPGTRLLVL.

The chain carries TRBV30 and TRBJ1-4; D gene unclear. The CDR3 runs 15 residues. Germline CDR1 GTSNPN, CDR2 SVGIG (reference sequence). V dropped 2 bases and J dropped 6 bases, with 16 bases sitting between them. CDR3 in DNA: TGTGCCTGGAGTTCGAACGGGATTATCGATGAAAAACTGTTTTTT. This codes for CAWSSNGIIDEKLFF.

This sequence joins TRBV6-5 and TRBJ1-4; 7 nucleotides align to TRBD1. In germline, CDR1 is MNHEY, CDR2 SVGAGI. Unmatched junction bases numbered 4, after V lost 0 bases and J lost 6 bases. The CDR3 consists of 15 residues. CDR3 protein: CASSYSDRRYEKLFF. The CDR3 DNA reads TGTGCCAGCAGTTACTCGGACAGGCGATATGAAAAACTGTTTTTT.